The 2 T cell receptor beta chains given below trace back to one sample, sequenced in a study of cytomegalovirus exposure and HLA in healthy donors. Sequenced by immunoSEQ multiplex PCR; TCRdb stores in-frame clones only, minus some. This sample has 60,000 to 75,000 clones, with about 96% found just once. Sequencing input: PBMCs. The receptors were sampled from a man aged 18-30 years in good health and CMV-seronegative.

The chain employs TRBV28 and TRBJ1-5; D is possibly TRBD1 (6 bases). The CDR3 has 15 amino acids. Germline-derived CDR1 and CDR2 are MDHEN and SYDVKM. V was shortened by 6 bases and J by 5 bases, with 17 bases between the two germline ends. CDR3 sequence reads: CASSENWGQDQPQHF. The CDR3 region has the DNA TGTGCCAGCAGCGAAAATTGGGGACAAGATCAGCCCCAGCATTTT.

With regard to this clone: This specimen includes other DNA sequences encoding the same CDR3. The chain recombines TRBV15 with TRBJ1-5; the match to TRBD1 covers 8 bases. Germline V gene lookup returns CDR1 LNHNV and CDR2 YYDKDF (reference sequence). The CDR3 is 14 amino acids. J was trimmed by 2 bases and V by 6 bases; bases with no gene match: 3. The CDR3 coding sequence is TGTGCCACCAGTTCGACAGGGGGCAATCAGCCCCAGCATTTT. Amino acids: CATSSTGGNQPQHF.